These 28 T cell receptor beta chains originate from one sample sequenced in a study of identical twins. TCRdb re-analysed the 5' RACE reads in MiXCR, keeping a single row per CDR3 protein. The sample lists 350,000 to 500,000 distinct CDR3 sequences; 15% to 20% were seen once. Material: naive T cells sorted from blood. The receptors here all came from a man aged 45-65 years in good health.

This clonotype appeared many times. V usage is TRBV5-1 and J usage is TRBJ1-3, with a tentative D call TRBD1 (6 bases). V lost 0 bases and J 0 bases, leaving 13 bases between the germline ends. The CDR3 is made up of 17 amino acids. The germline CDR1 and CDR2 sequences are SGHRS and YFSETQ. The CDR3 nucleotides are TGCGCCAGCAGCTTGGCCGTGACAGGACACTCTGGAAACACCATATATTTT. Protein sequence: CASSLAVTGHSGNTIYF. Combining the CDR3 with reference TRBV5-1 and TRBJ1-3 gives the whole variable domain KAGVTQTPRYLIKTRGQQVTLSCSPISGHRSVSWYQQTPGQGLQFLFEYFSETQRNKGNFPGRFSGRQFSNSRSEMNVSTLELGDSALYLCASSLAVTGHSGNTIYFGEGSWLTVV.

This clonotype was seen only a few times. The gene calls are TRBV12-3 or TRBV12-4 and TRBJ2-1; perhaps TRBD2 as D (6 bases). V was clipped by 7 bases and J by 0 bases, with 13 bases between them. The CDR3 extends over 15 amino acids. The CDR3 DNA reads TGTGCCAGCACCTCGGGTAGCGGCTCCTACAATGAGCAGTTCTTC. Amino acids: CASTSGSGSYNEQFF.

The genes are TRBV20-1 and TRBJ1-2; the D gene is possibly TRBD1 (6 bases). The CDR3 length is 14 residues. V was shortened by 2 bases and J by 4 bases, with 14 bases between the two germline ends. CDR1 and CDR2 from the germline V gene are DFQATT and SNEGSKA (reference sequence). The CDR3 loop is CSARNGGAIYGYTF. DNA of the CDR3: TGCAGTGCTAGAAACGGGGGGGCCATCTATGGCTACACCTTC.

Ten or more counts support this clonotype. V gene TRBV6-2 or TRBV6-3 combines with J gene TRBJ2-1, with 12 nucleotides matching TRBD2. The germline V gene has CDR1 MNHEY and CDR2 SVGEGT. Trimming at V came to 4 bases and at J to 10 bases, leaving 8 bases not matched to a gene. This CDR3 region has 15 residues. CDR3 DNA: TGTGCCAGCAGTTCGAGACTAGCGGGAGTCCACGAGCAGTTCTTC. Amino acids: CASSSRLAGVHEQFF.

This clonotype was counted a few times. This chain uses TRBV4-3 with TRBJ2-5; the D is unclear. This CDR3 has 17 amino acids. The V and J ends lost 4 bases and 4 bases respectively, with 22 bases between them. The germline V gene has CDR1 LGHNA and CDR2 YSLEER. CDR3 in DNA: TGCGCCAGCAGCCCGTCGTTTGGGTATTTGATGGGAGAGACCCAGTACTTC. It specifies CASSPSFGYLMGETQYF.

This clonotype was detected ten times or more. The chain couples TRBV11-2 to TRBJ2-2; TRBD1 aligns across 8 bases. V lost 5 bases to trimming and J lost 6 bases; unmatched junction nucleotides: 5. This CDR3 contains 14 residues. Germline loops: CDR1 SGHAT, CDR2 FQNNGV. For the CDR3, the DNA is TGTGCCAGCAGCACCGTGACAGGGGCCGGGGAGCTGTTTTTT. Translation gives CASSTVTGAGELFF.

This clonotype was detected a few times. The chain carries TRBV28 and TRBJ2-7, with unresolved D. CDR1 is MDHEN, CDR2 SYDVKM, per germline. The CDR3 covers 12 residues. Between the trimmed V and J ends, which lost 2 bases and 6 bases, there was a span of 8 bases. CDR3 loop: CASSLPVSEQYF. DNA for the CDR3: TGTGCCAGCAGTTTACCAGTGAGCGAGCAGTACTTC.

The table lists this clonotype with many counts. The chain is built from TRBV29-1 and TRBJ2-7, with 10 bases identical to TRBD1. Per germline, CDR1 SQVTM and CDR2 ANQGSEA. V shed 7 bases, J shed 2 bases, and the junction held 2 bases outside the gene matches. The CDR3 is 12 residues long. This chain's CDR3 is CSGGQGTYEQYF. CDR3 coding DNA: TGCAGCGGGGGACAGGGGACCTACGAGCAGTACTTC.

This clonotype was recorded at least ten times. The chain links TRBV28 to TRBJ2-3, with D perhaps given as TRBD1 or TRBD2 (5 bases each). This CDR3 has 14 amino acids. CDR1 and CDR2 (germline): MDHEN, SYDVKM. Trimming took off 2 bases at V and 2 bases at J, with 8 bases between the two ends. The CDR3 DNA reads TGTGCCAGCAGTTTACCGGGACCCACAGATACGCAGTATTTT. This gives the protein CASSLPGPTDTQYF.

The V gene is TRBV20-1, the J gene TRBJ1-1; 10 bases match TRBD1. Germline V lookup: CDR1 DFQATT, CDR2 SNEGSKA (reference sequence). The CDR3 loop spans 16 amino acids. With V trimmed by 1 base and J by 4 bases, 9 bases remained unmatched. CDR3: CSARVPPGDRGTEAFF. The CDR3 DNA is TGCAGTGCTAGAGTTCCACCGGGGGACAGGGGCACTGAAGCTTTCTTT.

The rearrangement joins TRBV7-2 to TRBJ2-7; D remains unclear. The germline gives CDR1 SGHTA, CDR2 FQGNSA. The CDR3 spans 14 residues. The V end lost 4 bases, the J end lost 2 bases, and 12 bases lay between the germline ends. The CDR3 here is CASSSDVRPYEQYF. CDR3 DNA: TGTGCCAGCAGCTCGGACGTTAGACCCTACGAGCAGTACTTC.

The chain employs TRBV29-1 and TRBJ2-6; no reliable D call. Germline CDR1 and CDR2: SQVTM and ANQGSEA. CDR3 size: 13 residues. Trimming stripped 7 bases from V and 0 bases from J, with 7 bases between. The CDR3 is CSGFISGANVLTF. Written as DNA, the CDR3 is TGCAGCGGGTTCATCTCTGGGGCCAACGTCCTGACTTTC.

This chain joins TRBV9 and TRBJ2-1; possible D gene TRBD2, 5 bases. The CDR3 is 15 residues long. Germline CDR1 SGDLS, CDR2 YYNGEE. The V end lost 4 bases, the J end lost 6 bases, and 17 bases lay between the germline ends. CDR3 DNA sequence: TGTGCCAGCAGCCCCTCTGGGGAGTGGGGCAATGAGCAGTTCTTC. It codes for CASSPSGEWGNEQFF. The variable domain in full, with the rest retrieved from reference TRBV9 and TRBJ2-1, is DSGVTQTPKHLITATGQRVTLRCSPRSGDLSVYWYQQSLDQGLQFLIQYYNGEERAKGNILERFSAQQFPDLHSELNLSSLELGDSALYFCASSPSGEWGNEQFFGPGTRLTVL.

In its sample, this clonotype was seen many times. V and J are TRBV6-5 and TRBJ2-1; 7 bases are shared with TRBD2. Germline loops: CDR1 MNHEY, CDR2 SVGAGI. Unmatched junction bases numbered 11, after V lost 2 bases and J lost 7 bases. This CDR3 region has 16 residues. The CDR3 bases are TGTGCCAGCAGTTACCGTGGAGGGAGGGCTAGAAATGAGCAGTTCTTC. Encoded protein: CASSYRGGRARNEQFF.

This clonotype was detected ten times or more. The CDR3 coding sequence is TGCAGTGCTAGAGCCAAGACCGGATATAGCAATCAGCCCCAGCATTTT. This sequence encodes CSARAKTGYSNQPQHF. The J gene is TRBJ1-5, the V gene TRBV20-1; D is unclear. CDR3 size: 16 residues. Trimming stripped 1 base from V and 0 bases from J, with 13 bases between. The germline V gene encodes CDR1 DFQATT and CDR2 SNEGSKA (reference sequence).

This clonotype was counted only a few times. The chain joins TRBV29-1 to TRBJ1-2; D is possibly TRBD1 (5 bases). This CDR3 contains 12 residues. The V gene lost 0 bases and the J gene lost 8 bases, with 10 bases spanning the gap. Germline V gene lookup returns CDR1 SQVTM and CDR2 ANQGSEA. The DNA for the CDR3 is TGCAGCGTTGAAGATCAGGGAAGGGGCTACACCTTC. It yields the protein CSVEDQGRGYTF.

This clonotype appeared a few times. The V call is TRBV20-1, the J call TRBJ2-5; no clear D gene. Germline lookup yields CDR1 DFQATT and CDR2 SNEGSKA (reference sequence). The CDR3 totals 15 residues. With 1 base removed from V and 2 bases from J, the gap between germline ends came to 14 bases. CDR3 sequence reads: CSARVGSKWQETQYF. The DNA of the CDR3 is TGCAGTGCTAGAGTTGGATCGAAGTGGCAAGAGACCCAGTACTTC.

J is TRBJ2-3 and V is TRBV27, with TRBD1 identical over 8 bases. The CDR3 loop spans 16 amino acids. Germline V lookup: CDR1 MNHEY, CDR2 SMNVEV (reference sequence). The V gene end was trimmed by 6 bases and the J gene end by 3 bases; junction bases not matched to a gene: 11. The CDR3 nucleotides read TGTGCCAGCAGCCTCGGCGGGTACAGGGGGACAGATACGCAGTATTTT. It encodes CASSLGGYRGTDTQYF.

This clonotype was counted ten times or more. This chain links TRBV20-1 with TRBJ2-1, with 7 bases that match TRBD2. The CDR3 loop spans 15 amino acids. The V and J ends lost 0 bases and 2 bases, in that order; junction bases with no gene match: 4. Germline V CDR1 and CDR2: DFQATT, SNEGSKA (reference sequence). The CDR3 here is CSAREPSGAYNEQFF. CDR3 nucleotides: TGCAGTGCTAGAGAACCTAGCGGAGCCTACAATGAGCAGTTCTTC.

The CDR3 DNA reads as TGTGCCATCAGTGTTGGGCCTAAAGAGACCCAGTACTTC. Amino acids: CAISVGPKETQYF. The chain couples TRBV10-3 to TRBJ2-5; unclear D gene. This CDR3 spans 13 amino acids. Trimming stripped 4 bases from V and 3 bases from J, with 9 bases between. The germline gives CDR1 ENHRY, CDR2 SYGVKD.

V and J are TRBV5-1 and TRBJ2-3; 9 bases agree with TRBD1. The CDR3 is made up of 15 amino acids. Trimming took 4 bases from V and 3 from J; bases not matched to a gene: 6. Looked up from germline, CDR1 is SGHRS and CDR2 is YFSETQ. CDR3 loop: CASSPGDRATDTQYF. Written as DNA, the CDR3 is TGCGCCAGCAGCCCGGGGGACAGGGCGACAGATACGCAGTATTTT. Drawing the rest from reference TRBV5-1 and TRBJ2-3, the complete variable domain is KAGVTQTPRYLIKTRGQQVTLSCSPISGHRSVSWYQQTPGQGLQFLFEYFSETQRNKGNFPGRFSGRQFSNSRSEMNVSTLELGDSALYLCASSPGDRATDTQYFGPGTRLTVL.

The J gene is TRBJ2-4, the V gene TRBV7-2; TRBD1 aligns across 8 bases. V shed 5 bases and J 2 bases; nucleotides not matched to a gene: 5. This CDR3 has 15 amino acids. Per the germline V gene, CDR1 is SGHTA and CDR2 is FQGNSA. The CDR3 reads CASSPGGWTKNIQYF. CDR3 sequence (DNA): TGTGCCAGCAGCCCAGGGGGCTGGACCAAAAACATTCAGTACTTC.

This clonotype was seen many times. The germline gene is not matched at one end of the junction; a read error may be the cause. The chain couples TRBV7-7 to TRBJ2-5; D ambiguous. The length of the CDR3 is 13 residues. Germline V gene sequence: CDR1 SSHAT, CDR2 FNYEAQ (reference sequence). The CDR3 region is CASSSGPQETQYF. The CDR3 DNA is TGTGCTAGCAGCTCTGGACCCCAAGAGACCCAGTACTTC. The full variable domain, with the rest looked up from reference TRBV7-7 and TRBJ2-5, is GAGVSQSPRYKVTKRGQDVTLRCDPISSHATLYWYQQALGQGPEFLTYFNYEAQPDKSGLPSDRFSAERPEGSISTLTIQRTEQRDSAMYRCASSSGPQETQYFGPGTRLLVL.

J is TRBJ1-5 and V is TRBV12-3 or TRBV12-4, with 9 nucleotides matching TRBD1. The CDR3 length is 17 residues. V shed 2 bases, J shed 0 bases, and the junction held 5 bases outside the gene matches. For the CDR3, the DNA is TGTGCCAGCAGTTTAAGACAGGGGGTATATAGCAATCAGCCCCAGCATTTT. This translates into CASSLRQGVYSNQPQHF.

This clonotype showed up many times. J is TRBJ2-3 and V is TRBV20-1, with D possibly matching TRBD1 (6 bases). CDR1 is DFQATT, CDR2 SNEGSKA, per germline (reference sequence). There are 11 residues in the CDR3. The CDR3: CRAEGGDTQYF. CDR3 DNA: TGCAGGGCAGAAGGGGGAGATACGCAGTATTTT.

This clonotype came up many times. The chain couples TRBV11-1 to TRBJ1-2; 8 nucleotides line up with TRBD1. The CDR3 is 12 amino acids. The V and J ends lost 5 bases and 8 bases, in that order; junction bases with no gene match: 4. Germline-derived CDR1 and CDR2 are SGHAT and FQDESV (reference sequence). The CDR3 DNA is TGTGCCAGCAGCGGCAGGGGGCTCGGCTACACCTTC. Amino acid sequence: CASSGRGLGYTF.

At least ten counts were recorded for this clonotype. The chain recombines TRBV20-1 with TRBJ2-4; tentatively, D is TRBD1 (6 bases). Trimming removed 4 bases from V and 0 bases from J, with 7 bases in between. In germline, CDR1 is DFQATT, CDR2 SNEGSKA (reference sequence). This CDR3 comprises 13 residues. The CDR3 here is CSANREAKNIQYF. The DNA for the CDR3 is TGCAGTGCTAACAGGGAAGCCAAAAACATTCAGTACTTC.

The chain joins TRBV4-3 to TRBJ1-6; 10 nucleotides agree with TRBD1. The length of the CDR3 is 15 residues. V lost 2 bases, J lost 9 bases, and 4 bases stayed unmatched. Germline V gives CDR1 LGHNA, CDR2 YSLEER. The CDR3 reads CASSQTGTGVSPLHF. The CDR3 nucleotides are TGCGCCAGCAGCCAAACCGGGACAGGGGTTTCACCCCTCCACTTT.